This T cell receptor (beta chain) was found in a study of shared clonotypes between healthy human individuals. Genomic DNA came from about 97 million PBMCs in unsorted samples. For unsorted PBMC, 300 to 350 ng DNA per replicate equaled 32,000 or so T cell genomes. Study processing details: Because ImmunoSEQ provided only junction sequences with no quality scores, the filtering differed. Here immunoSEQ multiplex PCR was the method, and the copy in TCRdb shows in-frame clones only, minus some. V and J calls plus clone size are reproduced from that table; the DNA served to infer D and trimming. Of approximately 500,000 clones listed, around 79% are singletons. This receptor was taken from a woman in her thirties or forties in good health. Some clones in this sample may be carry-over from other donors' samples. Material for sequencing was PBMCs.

This CDR3 is CASSLLTAGVNEQFF. For the CDR3, the DNA is TGTGCCAGCAGCTTGTTGACGGCCGGGGTCAATGAGCAGTTCTTC. The chain combines TRBV5-6 with TRBJ2-1; D possibly corresponds to TRBD2 (5 bases). The CDR3 runs 15 residues. With 1 base removed from V and 6 bases from J, the gap between germline ends came to 14 bases. The germline V gene has CDR1 SGHDT and CDR2 YYEEEE.